A selection of T cell receptor beta chains follows, all from one sample in a study of blood T cell repertoires in COVID-19. Profiled with immunoSEQ multiplex PCR; TCRdb holds only in-frame clones, not every one. The repertoire holds around 300,000 clones, with around nine tenths as singletons. The sequencing sample was made of PBMCs or T cells enriched from blood (not recorded which). The receptor set was obtained from a woman in her forties who had recovered from COVID-19. CDR3s include the opening cysteine and the closing phenylalanine or tryptophan. A D gene is named only where the DNA matches it firmly. Part of the rows lack a size; the others show once, few, many or a class for expanded clones.

V	D	size	J	DNA	CDR3
TRBV30	-	-	TRBJ1-5	TGTGCCTGGTCCCCCTCTGACAGGCGCAATCAGCCCCAGCATTTT	CAWSPSDRRNQPQHF
TRBV28	-	-	TRBJ2-3	TGTGCCAGCGCCCTTCCGGGGGTAGGGGCAGATACGCAGTATTTT	CASALPGVGADTQYF
TRBV4-2	-	-	TRBJ1-4	TGTGCCAGCAGCAAGGGAGCAACTAATGAAAAACTGTTTTTT	CASSKGATNEKLFF
TRBV18	-	-	TRBJ1-1	TGTGCCAGCTCACCTCAGAGGAGGACTGAAGCTTTCTTT	CASSPQRRTEAFF
TRBV27	TRBD1	once	TRBJ2-6	TGTGCCAGCAGTGGGACAGGGTTCTCTGGGGCCAACGTCCTGACTTTC	CASSGTGFSGANVLTF
TRBV6-2/TRBV6-3	TRBD2	-	TRBJ2-7	TGTGCCAGCGGCCTAGCGGGAGTTTACGAGCAGTACTTC	CASGLAGVYEQYF
TRBV12-3/TRBV12-4	TRBD1	-	TRBJ1-1	TGTGCCAGCAGCCCCGGACAGGGAGAAGCTTTCTTT	CASSPGQGEAFF
TRBV7-9	TRBD2	few	TRBJ2-7	TGTGCCAGCAGCTCCCCGACTAGCGGGAGGGCCCTCTCCGACGAGCAGTACTTC	CASSSPTSGRALSDEQYF
TRBV4-3	TRBD2	-	TRBJ2-7	TGCGCCAGCACCAAGAACCTCGGAGCGGGACACGAGCAGTACTTC	CASTKNLGAGHEQYF
TRBV28	-	once	TRBJ2-1	TGTGCCAGCAGTTTAATGGACAGAAGGTCGTTCTTC	CASSLMDRRSFF
TRBV14	TRBD1	-	TRBJ1-1	TGTGCCAGCAGCCAAGATCTTAGGGACAGGGGCAATACTGAAGCTTTCTTT	CASSQDLRDRGNTEAFF
TRBV13	TRBD2	once	TRBJ2-7	TGTGCCAGCAGCTCCACAGGACTAGCGGGAGCAGGGGAGCAGTACTTC	CASSSTGLAGAGEQYF
TRBV18	-	-	TRBJ1-5	TGTGCCAGCTCACCCGGGGGGGCTGGCAATCAGCCCCAGCATTTT	CASSPGGAGNQPQHF
TRBV12-3/TRBV12-4	TRBD1	once	TRBJ1-2	TGTGCCAGCAGTTCGTCAAGACAGGGTGGCTACACCTTC	CASSSSRQGGYTF
TRBV7-9	TRBD2	-	TRBJ2-1	TGTGCCAGCAGCTCGGGACTAGCGGGAGGGGTAGGTGAGCAGTTCTTC	CASSSGLAGGVGEQFF
TRBV7-2	-	-	TRBJ2-7	TGTGCCAGCAGCTTAGGACAGCTCTACGAGCAGTACTTC	CASSLGQLYEQYF
TRBV2	-	-	TRBJ1-2	TGTGCCAGCAGCCCCGGACTCTATGGCTACACCTTC	CASSPGLYGYTF
TRBV10-3	-	-	TRBJ2-2	TGTGCCATCGGCCAGGGGGGCACCGGGGAGCTGTTTTTT	CAIGQGGTGELFF
TRBV11-2	-	few	TRBJ2-4	TGTGCCAGCAGCTTCTCGACAGGCCGGATAGGAAACATTCAGTACTTC	CASSFSTGRIGNIQYF
TRBV28	-	-	TRBJ1-5	TGTGCCGGCAGTAGTTTTTCAGACAGACTTAGCAATCAGCCCCAGCATTTT	CAGSSFSDRLSNQPQHF
TRBV9	-	-	TRBJ2-5	TGTGCCAGCAGCGTAGCGCCAGAAGAGACCCAGTACTTC	CASSVAPEETQYF
TRBV6-2/TRBV6-3	TRBD2	-	TRBJ2-7	TGTGCCAGCAGTTACTCGACTAGCGGGGAATACGAGCAGTACTTC	CASSYSTSGEYEQYF
TRBV29-1	-	few	TRBJ1-5	TGCAGCGTGGGGGCCAGCAATCAGCCCCAGCATTTT	CSVGASNQPQHF
TRBV5-1	-	-	TRBJ1-1	TGCGCCAGCAGCTTGTCTAACACTGAAGCTTTCTTT	CASSLSNTEAFF
TRBV7-8	-	-	TRBJ1-5	TGTGCCAGCAGCTTTAGTGCCGGGACCGGGGGGGTAAATCAGCCCCAGCATTTT	CASSFSAGTGGVNQPQHF
TRBV2	TRBD2	-	TRBJ2-3	TGTGCCAGCAGGCTACTAGCGGGAGGGCCCGCAGATACGCAGTATTTT	CASRLLAGGPADTQYF
TRBV7-9	-	-	TRBJ1-2	TGTGCCAGCAGCTTAGCCCGATCCTCGGGTCTTGCCGGCTACACCTTC	CASSLARSSGLAGYTF
TRBV10-1	-	-	TRBJ2-1	TGCGCCAGCAGTGATAAAGGGAGCTCCTACAATGAGCAGTTCTTC	CASSDKGSSYNEQFF
TRBV27	TRBD2	-	TRBJ2-7	TGTGCCAGCAGTTTAGTAGCGGGAGCGATCTACGAGCAGTACTTC	CASSLVAGAIYEQYF
TRBV7-3	TRBD2	-	TRBJ2-1	TGTGCCAGCAGCCTAACGGGACTAGCTTTGGATGAGCAGTTCTTC	CASSLTGLALDEQFF
TRBV30	TRBD2	-	TRBJ2-1	TGTGCCTGGAAGAAGCGGGAGGGCCTCAATGAGCAGTTCTTC	CAWKKREGLNEQFF
TRBV7-2	-	-	TRBJ2-2	TGTGCCAGCAGCCTACAGGCAATTAGAACCAACACCGGGGAGCTGTTTTTT	CASSLQAIRTNTGELFF
TRBV10-2	-	few	TRBJ2-7	TGCGCCAGCAATCCGGGACTGTCCTCCTACGAGCAGTACTTC	CASNPGLSSYEQYF
TRBV4-3	-	-	TRBJ1-2	TGCGCCAGCAGCCAAAGATCGGGAATTGGCGGCTACACCTTC	CASSQRSGIGGYTF
TRBV2	TRBD2	-	TRBJ2-5	TGTGCCAGCAGTGATAGTCTACTAGCGGGGATCCAAGAGACCCAGTACTTC	CASSDSLLAGIQETQYF
TRBV5-4	TRBD2	once	TRBJ2-7	TGTGCCAGCAGCTTGTATGCGGGAGGCTACGAGCAGTACTTC	CASSLYAGGYEQYF
TRBV15	-	once	TRBJ2-3	TGTGCCACCAGAAAGGACTACACAGATACGCAGTATTTT	CATRKDYTDTQYF
TRBV5-8	-	once	TRBJ2-7	TGTGCCAGCAGCCCGGACAGAACCTACGAGCAGTACTTC	CASSPDRTYEQYF
TRBV5-3	-	-	TRBJ2-1	TGTGCCAGAAGCCCCTGGGGGCCCCCGGTCAATGAGCAGTTCTTC	CARSPWGPPVNEQFF
TRBV2	-	-	TRBJ2-7	TGTGCCAGCAAAGCGGCTAGCTCCTACGAGCAGTACTTC	CASKAASSYEQYF
TRBV4-1	TRBD2	-	TRBJ2-3	TGCGCCAGCAGCCAAGAGGCTAGCGGCCCAGATACGCAGTATTTT	CASSQEASGPDTQYF